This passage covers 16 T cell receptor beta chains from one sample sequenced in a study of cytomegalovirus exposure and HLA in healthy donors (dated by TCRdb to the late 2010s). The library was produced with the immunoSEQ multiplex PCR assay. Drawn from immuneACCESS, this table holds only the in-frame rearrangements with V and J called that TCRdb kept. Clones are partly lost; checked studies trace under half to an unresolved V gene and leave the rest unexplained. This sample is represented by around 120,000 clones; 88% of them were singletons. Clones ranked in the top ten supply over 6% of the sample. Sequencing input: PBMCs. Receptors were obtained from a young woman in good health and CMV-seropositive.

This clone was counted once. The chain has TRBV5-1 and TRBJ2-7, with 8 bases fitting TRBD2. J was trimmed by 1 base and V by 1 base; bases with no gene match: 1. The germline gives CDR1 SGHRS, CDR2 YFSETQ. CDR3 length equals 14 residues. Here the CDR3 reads CASSLLAGSYEQYF. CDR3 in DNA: TGCGCCAGCAGCTTGCTAGCGGGTTCCTACGAGCAGTACTTC.

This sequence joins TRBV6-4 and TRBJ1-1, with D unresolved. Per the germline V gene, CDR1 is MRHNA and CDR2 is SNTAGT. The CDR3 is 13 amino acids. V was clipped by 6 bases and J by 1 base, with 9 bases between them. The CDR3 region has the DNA TGTGCCAGCAGCGCGGCGGCGAACACTGAAGCTTTCTTT. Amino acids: CASSAAANTEAFF.

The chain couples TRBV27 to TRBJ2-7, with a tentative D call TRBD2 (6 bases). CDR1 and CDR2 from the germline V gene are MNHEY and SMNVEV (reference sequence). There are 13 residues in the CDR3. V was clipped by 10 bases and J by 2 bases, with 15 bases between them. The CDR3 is CATSLAAPYEQYF. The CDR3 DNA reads TGTGCCACCTCCTTAGCGGCCCCCTACGAGCAGTACTTC.

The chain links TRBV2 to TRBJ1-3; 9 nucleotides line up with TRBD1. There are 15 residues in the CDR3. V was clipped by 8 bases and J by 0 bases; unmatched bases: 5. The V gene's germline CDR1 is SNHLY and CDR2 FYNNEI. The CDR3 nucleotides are TGTGCCAGCGGGAGGGACAGGGTCTCTGGAAACACCATATATTTT. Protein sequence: CASGRDRVSGNTIYF.

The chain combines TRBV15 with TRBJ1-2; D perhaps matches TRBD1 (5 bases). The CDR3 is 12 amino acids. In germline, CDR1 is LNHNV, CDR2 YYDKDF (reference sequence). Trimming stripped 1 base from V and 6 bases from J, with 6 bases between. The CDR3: CATSRGGDGYTF. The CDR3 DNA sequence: TGTGCCACCAGCAGAGGGGGGGATGGCTACACCTTC.

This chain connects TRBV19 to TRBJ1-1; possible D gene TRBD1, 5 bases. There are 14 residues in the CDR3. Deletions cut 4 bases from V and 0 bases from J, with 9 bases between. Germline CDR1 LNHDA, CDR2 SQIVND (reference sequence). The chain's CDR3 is CASSRQHLNTEAFF. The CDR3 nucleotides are TGTGCCAGTAGTAGACAGCACCTGAACACTGAAGCTTTCTTT.

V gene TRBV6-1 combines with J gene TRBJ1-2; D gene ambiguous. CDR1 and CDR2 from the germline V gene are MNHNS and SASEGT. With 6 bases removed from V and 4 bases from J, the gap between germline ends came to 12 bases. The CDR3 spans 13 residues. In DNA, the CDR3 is TGTGCCAGCAGGGAATCGGGTGCCTATGGCTACACCTTC. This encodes CASRESGAYGYTF.

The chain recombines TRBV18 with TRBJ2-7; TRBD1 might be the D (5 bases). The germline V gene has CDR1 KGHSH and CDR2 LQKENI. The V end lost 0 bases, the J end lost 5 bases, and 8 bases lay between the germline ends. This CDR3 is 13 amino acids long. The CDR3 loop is CASSPPSRDEQYF. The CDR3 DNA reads TGTGCCAGCTCACCACCGAGCAGGGACGAGCAGTACTTC.

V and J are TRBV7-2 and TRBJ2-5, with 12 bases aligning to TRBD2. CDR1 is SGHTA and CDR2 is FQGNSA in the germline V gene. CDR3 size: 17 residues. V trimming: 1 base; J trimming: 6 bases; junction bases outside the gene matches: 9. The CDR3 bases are TGTGCCAGCAGCTTAGAGTCTAGCGGGAGGGCCTCGAAGACCCAGTACTTC. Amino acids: CASSLESSGRASKTQYF.

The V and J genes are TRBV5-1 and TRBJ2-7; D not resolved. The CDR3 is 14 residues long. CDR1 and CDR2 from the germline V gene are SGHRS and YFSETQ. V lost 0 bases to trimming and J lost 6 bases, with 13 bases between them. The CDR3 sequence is CASSLGHYRGEQYF. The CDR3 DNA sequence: TGCGCCAGCAGCTTGGGGCATTATCGAGGCGAGCAGTACTTC.

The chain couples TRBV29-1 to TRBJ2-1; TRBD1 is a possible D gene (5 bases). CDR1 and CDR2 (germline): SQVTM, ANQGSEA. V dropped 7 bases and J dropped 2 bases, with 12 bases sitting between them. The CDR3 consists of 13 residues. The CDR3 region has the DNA TGCAGCGCCAGGGATTCCGCCTACAATGAGCAGTTCTTC. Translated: CSARDSAYNEQFF.

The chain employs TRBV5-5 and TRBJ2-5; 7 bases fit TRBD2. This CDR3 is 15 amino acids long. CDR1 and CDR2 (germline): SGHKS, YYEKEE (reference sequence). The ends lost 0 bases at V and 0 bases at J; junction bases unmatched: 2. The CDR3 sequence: CASSLASGDQETQYF. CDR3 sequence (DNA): TGTGCCAGCAGCTTGGCCAGCGGGGACCAAGAGACCCAGTACTTC.

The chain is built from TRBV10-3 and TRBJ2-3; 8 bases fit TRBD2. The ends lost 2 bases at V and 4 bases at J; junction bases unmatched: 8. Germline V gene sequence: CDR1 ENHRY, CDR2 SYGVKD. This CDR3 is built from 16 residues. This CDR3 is CAISEDGGATADTQYF. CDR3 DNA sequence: TGTGCCATCAGTGAGGACGGGGGGGCCACCGCAGATACGCAGTATTTT.

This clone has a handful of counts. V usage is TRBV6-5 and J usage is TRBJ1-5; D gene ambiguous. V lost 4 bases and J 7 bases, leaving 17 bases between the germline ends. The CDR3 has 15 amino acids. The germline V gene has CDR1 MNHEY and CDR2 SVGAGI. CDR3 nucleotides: TGTGCCAGCAGTTCCCGGGGTGTGGGGAGACAGCCCCAGCATTTT. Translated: CASSSRGVGRQPQHF.

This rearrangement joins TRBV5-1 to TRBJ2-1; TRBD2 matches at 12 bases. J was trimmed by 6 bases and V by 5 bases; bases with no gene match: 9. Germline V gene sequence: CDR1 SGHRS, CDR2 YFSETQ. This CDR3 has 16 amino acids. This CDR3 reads CASRGLTSGRGNEQFF. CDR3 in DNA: TGCGCCAGCAGGGGCCTGACTAGCGGGAGAGGCAATGAGCAGTTCTTC. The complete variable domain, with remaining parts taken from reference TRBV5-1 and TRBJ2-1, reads KAGVTQTPRYLIKTRGQQVTLSCSPISGHRSVSWYQQTPGQGLQFLFEYFSETQRNKGNFPGRFSGRQFSNSRSEMNVSTLELGDSALYLCASRGLTSGRGNEQFFGPGTRLTVL.

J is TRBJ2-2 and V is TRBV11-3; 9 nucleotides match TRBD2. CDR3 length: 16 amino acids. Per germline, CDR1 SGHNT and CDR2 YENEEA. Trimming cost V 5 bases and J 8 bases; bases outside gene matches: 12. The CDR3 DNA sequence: TGTGCCAGCAGCGCCCTCAGTAGCGGGAGCCCGGGGGAGCTGTTTTTT. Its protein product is CASSALSSGSPGELFF.